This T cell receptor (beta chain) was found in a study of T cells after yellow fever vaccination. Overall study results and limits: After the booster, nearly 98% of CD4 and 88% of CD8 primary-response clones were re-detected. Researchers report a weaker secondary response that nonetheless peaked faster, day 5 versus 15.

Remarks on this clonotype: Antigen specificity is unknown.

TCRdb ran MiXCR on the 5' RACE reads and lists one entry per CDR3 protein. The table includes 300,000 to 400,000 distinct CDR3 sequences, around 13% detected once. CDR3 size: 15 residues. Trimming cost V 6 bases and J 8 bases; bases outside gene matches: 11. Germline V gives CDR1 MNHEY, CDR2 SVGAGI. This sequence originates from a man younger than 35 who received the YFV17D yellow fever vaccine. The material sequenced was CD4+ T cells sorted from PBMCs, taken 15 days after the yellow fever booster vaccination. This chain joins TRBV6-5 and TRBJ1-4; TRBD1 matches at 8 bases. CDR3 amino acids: CASSLSGGFREKLFF. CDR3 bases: TGTGCCAGCAGCCTTTCAGGGGGCTTCCGGGAAAAACTGTTTTTT.